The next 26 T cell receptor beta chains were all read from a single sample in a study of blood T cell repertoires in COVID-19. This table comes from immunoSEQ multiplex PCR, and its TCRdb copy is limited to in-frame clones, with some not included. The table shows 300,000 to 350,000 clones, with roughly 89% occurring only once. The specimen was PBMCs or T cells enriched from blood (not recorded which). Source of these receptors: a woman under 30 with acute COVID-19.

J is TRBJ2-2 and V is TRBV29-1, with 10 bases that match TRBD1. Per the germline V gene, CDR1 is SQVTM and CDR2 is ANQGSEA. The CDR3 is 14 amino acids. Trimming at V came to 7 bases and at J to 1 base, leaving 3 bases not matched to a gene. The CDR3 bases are TGCAGCGCCAGGACAGGGGGGAACACCGGGGAGCTGTTTTTT. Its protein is CSARTGGNTGELFF.

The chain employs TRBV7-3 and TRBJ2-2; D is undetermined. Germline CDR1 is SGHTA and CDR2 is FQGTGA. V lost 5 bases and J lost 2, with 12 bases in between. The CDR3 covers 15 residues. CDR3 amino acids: CASSPFGPNTGELFF. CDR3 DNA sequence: TGTGCCAGCAGCCCATTTGGCCCAAACACCGGGGAGCTGTTTTTT.

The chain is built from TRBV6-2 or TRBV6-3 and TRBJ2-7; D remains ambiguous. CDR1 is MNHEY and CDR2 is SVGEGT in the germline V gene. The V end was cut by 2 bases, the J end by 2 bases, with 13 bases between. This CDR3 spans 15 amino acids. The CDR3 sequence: CASSYPETPAYEQYF. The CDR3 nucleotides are TGTGCCAGCAGTTACCCGGAGACCCCCGCCTACGAGCAGTACTTC.

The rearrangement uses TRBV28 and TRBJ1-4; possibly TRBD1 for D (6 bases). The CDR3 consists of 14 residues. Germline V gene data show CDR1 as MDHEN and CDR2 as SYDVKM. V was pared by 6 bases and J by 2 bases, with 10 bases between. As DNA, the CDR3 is TGTGCCAGCAGGACCACAGGGACTAATGAAAAACTGTTTTTT. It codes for CASRTTGTNEKLFF. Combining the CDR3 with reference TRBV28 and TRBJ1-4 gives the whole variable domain DVKVTQSSRYLVKRTGEKVFLECVQDMDHENMFWYRQDPGLGLRLIYFSYDVKMKEKGDIPEGYSVSREKKERFSLILESASTNQTSMYLCASRTTGTNEKLFFGSGTQLSVL.

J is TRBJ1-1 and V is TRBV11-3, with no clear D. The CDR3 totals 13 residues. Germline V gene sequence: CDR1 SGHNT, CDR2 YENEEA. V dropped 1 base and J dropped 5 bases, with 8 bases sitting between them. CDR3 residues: CASSLGEATEAFF. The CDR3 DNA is TGTGCCAGCAGCTTAGGCGAGGCAACTGAAGCTTTCTTT.

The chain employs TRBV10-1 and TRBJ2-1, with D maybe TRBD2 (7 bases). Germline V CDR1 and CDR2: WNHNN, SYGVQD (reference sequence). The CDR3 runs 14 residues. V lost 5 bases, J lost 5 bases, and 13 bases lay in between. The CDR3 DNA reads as TGCGCCAGCAGTAAGGGGGGGAACAACAATGAGCAGTTCTTC. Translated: CASSKGGNNNEQFF.

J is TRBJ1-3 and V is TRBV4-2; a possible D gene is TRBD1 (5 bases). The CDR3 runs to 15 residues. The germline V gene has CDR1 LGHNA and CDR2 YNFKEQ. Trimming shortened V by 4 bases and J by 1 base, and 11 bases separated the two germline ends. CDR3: CASSPGVSSGNTIYF. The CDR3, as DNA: TGTGCCAGCAGCCCGGGGGTCTCTTCTGGAAACACCATATATTTT.

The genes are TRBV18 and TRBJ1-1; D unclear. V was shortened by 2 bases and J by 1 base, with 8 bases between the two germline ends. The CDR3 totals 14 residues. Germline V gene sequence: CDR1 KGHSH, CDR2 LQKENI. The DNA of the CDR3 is TGTGCCAGCTCACCAACTTCGAGGAACACTGAAGCTTTCTTT. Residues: CASSPTSRNTEAFF.

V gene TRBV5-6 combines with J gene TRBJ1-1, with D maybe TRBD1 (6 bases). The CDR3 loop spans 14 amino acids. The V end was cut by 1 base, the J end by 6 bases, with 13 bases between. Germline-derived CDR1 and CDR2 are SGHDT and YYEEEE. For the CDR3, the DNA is TGTGCCAGCAGCTTGATGGGGGCGAATCCTGAAGCTTTCTTT. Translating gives CASSLMGANPEAFF.

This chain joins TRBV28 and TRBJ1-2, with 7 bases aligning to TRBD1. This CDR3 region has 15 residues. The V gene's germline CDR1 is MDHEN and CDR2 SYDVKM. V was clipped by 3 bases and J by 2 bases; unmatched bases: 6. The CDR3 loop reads CASSFAGQRNYGYTF. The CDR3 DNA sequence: TGTGCCAGCAGTTTCGCGGGACAGAGAAACTATGGCTACACCTTC.

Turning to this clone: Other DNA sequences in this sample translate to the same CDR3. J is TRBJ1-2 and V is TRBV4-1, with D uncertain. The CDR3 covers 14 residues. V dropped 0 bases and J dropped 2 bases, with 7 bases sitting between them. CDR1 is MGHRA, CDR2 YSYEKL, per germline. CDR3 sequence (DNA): TGCGCCAGCAGCCAAGACCGAGGGAACTATGGCTACACCTTC. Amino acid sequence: CASSQDRGNYGYTF.

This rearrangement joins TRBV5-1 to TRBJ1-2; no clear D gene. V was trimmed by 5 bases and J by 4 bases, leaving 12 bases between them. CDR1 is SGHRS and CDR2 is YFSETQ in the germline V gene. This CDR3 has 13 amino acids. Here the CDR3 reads CASRSENGYGYTF. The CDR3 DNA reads TGCGCCAGCAGGTCCGAGAACGGCTATGGCTACACCTTC.

The CDR3 sequence is CASSLNGDTEAFF. CDR3 bases: TGTGCCAGCAGTTTAAACGGGGACACTGAAGCTTTCTTT. The chain links TRBV27 to TRBJ1-1; D gene uncertain. Germline assignment: CDR1 MNHEY and CDR2 SMNVEV (reference sequence). The CDR3 extends over 13 amino acids. V gave up 2 bases and J gave up 3 bases, with 7 bases separating them.

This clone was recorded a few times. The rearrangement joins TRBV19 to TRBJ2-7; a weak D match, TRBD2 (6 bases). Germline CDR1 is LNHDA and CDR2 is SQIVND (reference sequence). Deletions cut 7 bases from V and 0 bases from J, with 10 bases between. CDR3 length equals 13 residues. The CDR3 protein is CASNGGTSYEQYF. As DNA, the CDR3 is TGTGCCAGTAATGGCGGGACCTCCTACGAGCAGTACTTC.

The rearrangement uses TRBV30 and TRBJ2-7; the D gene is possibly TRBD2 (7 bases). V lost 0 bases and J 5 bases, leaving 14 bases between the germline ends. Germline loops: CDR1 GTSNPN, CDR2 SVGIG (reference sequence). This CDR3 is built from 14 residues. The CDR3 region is CAWSVPPGGHEQYF. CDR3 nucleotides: TGTGCCTGGAGTGTACCCCCGGGGGGCCACGAGCAGTACTTC.

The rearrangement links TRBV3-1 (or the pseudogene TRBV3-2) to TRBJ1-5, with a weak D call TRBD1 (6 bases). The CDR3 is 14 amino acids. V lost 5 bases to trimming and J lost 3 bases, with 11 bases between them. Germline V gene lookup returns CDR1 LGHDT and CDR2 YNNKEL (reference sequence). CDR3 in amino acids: CASSFTGSNQPQHF. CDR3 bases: TGTGCCAGCAGCTTCACAGGGTCCAATCAGCCCCAGCATTTT.

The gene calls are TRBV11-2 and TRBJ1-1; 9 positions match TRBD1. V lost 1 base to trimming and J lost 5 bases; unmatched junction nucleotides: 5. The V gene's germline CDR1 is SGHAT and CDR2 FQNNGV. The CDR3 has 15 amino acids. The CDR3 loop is CASSLAYRGLTEAFF. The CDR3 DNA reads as TGTGCCAGCAGCTTAGCTTACAGGGGGCTGACTGAAGCTTTCTTT.

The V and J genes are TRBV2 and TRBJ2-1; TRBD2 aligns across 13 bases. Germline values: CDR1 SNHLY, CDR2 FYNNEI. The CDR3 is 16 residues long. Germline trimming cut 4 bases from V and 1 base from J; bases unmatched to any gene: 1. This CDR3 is CASSVLAGGSYNEQFF. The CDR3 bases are TGTGCCAGCAGTGTACTAGCGGGAGGGTCCTACAATGAGCAGTTCTTC.

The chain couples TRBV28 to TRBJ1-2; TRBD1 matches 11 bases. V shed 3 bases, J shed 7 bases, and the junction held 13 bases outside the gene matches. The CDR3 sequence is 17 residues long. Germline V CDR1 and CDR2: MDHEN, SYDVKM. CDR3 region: CASSLGTGGGKGTGYTF. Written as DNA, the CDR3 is TGTGCCAGCAGTTTGGGGACAGGGGGTGGCAAGGGGACTGGCTACACCTTC.

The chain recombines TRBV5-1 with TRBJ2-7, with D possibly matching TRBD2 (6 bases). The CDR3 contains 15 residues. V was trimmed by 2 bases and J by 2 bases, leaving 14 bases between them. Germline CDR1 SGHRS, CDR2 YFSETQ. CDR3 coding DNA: TGCGCCAGCAGCTTAAGTGGGGACTGGGCCTACGAGCAGTACTTC. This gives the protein CASSLSGDWAYEQYF.

The CDR3 sequence: CASSLAAGASTNEQFF. CDR3 bases: TGTGCCAGCAGCTTAGCGGCAGGGGCGTCTACCAATGAGCAGTTCTTC. The chain uses TRBV7-6 and TRBJ2-1, with TRBD1 as a possible D gene (6 bases). The V gene lost 0 bases and the J gene lost 6 bases, with 15 bases spanning the gap. This CDR3 contains 16 residues. Germline V lookup: CDR1 SGHVS, CDR2 FNYEAQ.

DNA of the CDR3: TGTGCCAGCAGTGTTGGAGCTGAAGCTTTCTTT. It yields the protein CASSVGAEAFF. This chain uses TRBV2 with TRBJ1-1; D is ambiguous. V gave up 4 bases and J gave up 6 bases, with 6 bases separating them. The germline gives CDR1 SNHLY, CDR2 FYNNEI. The CDR3 contains 11 residues. The complete variable domain, with remaining parts taken from reference TRBV2 and TRBJ1-1, reads EPEVTQTPSHQVTQMGQEVILRCVPISNHLYFYWYRQILGQKVEFLVSFYNNEISEKSEIFDDQFSVERPDGSNFTLKIRSTKLEDSAMYFCASSVGAEAFFGQGTRLTVV.

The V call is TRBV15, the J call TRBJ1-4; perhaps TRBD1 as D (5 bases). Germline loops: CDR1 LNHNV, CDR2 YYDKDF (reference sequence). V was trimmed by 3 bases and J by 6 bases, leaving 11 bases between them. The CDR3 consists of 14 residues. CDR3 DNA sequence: TGTGCCACCAGCAGGCGGGACGAAGATGAAAAACTGTTTTTT. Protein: CATSRRDEDEKLFF.

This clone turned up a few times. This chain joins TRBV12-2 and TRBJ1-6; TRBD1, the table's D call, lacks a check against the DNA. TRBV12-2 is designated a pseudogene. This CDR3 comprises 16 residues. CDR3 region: CASRSPGTGSNSPLHF. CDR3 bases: TGTGCAAGTCGCTCTCCCGGGACAGGTAGTAATTCACCCCTCCACTTT.

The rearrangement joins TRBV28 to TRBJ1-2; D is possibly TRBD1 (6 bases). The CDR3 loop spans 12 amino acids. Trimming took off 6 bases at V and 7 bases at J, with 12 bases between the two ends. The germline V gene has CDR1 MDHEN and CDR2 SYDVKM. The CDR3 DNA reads TGTGCCAGCAGACTCAAGACAGGTGGCTACACCTTC. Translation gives CASRLKTGGYTF.

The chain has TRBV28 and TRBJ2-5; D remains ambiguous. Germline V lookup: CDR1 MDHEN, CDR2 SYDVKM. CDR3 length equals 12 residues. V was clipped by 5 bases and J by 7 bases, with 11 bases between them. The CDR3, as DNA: TGTGCCAGCAGTCAGGATCTTCGGACCCAGTACTTC. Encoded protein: CASSQDLRTQYF.